Each of the 25 T cell receptor beta chains below was sequenced from the same sample in a study of shared T cell receptors in the human thymus (dated by TCRdb to about 2021). The library relied on the immunoSEQ multiplex PCR assay. TCRdb mirrors the immuneACCESS table, restricted to in-frame sequences. Some clones are absent from its copies; in checked studies, under half trace to an unresolved V gene, and the reason for the others is unknown. The sample table records 630,000 or so clones; around 87% of these occur just once. Roughly 0.0086% of the sample rests with the top ten. The data also belong to a second study, concerning human thymus T cells.

Sequenced: thymocytes. The receptors originated from a boy younger than two with a congenital heart defect. Donor details come from another sample of the same person, matched by shared clones.

The gene calls are TRBV27 and TRBJ2-5; TRBD2 aligns across 11 bases. This CDR3 region has 16 residues. Trimming removed 5 bases from V and 2 bases from J; junction bases left unmatched: 7. Germline CDR1 is MNHEY and CDR2 is SMNVEV (reference sequence). For the CDR3, the DNA is TGTGCCAGCAGTGGGGGGAGGACTAGCGGGCAAGAGACCCAGTACTTC. Translated: CASSGGRTSGQETQYF.

This clone appeared a few times. The chain has TRBV27 and TRBJ2-2; no clear D. The length of the CDR3 is 15 residues. The germline gives CDR1 MNHEY, CDR2 SMNVEV (reference sequence). The V and J ends lost 3 bases and 4 bases respectively, with 12 bases between them. The CDR3 bases are TGTGCCAGCAGTTTCCTCCCCCGGAGCACCGGGGAGCTGTTTTTT. It is translated as CASSFLPRSTGELFF.

V gene TRBV9 combines with J gene TRBJ2-5, with D possibly TRBD2 on 6 matching bases. This CDR3 is 16 amino acids long. The V end was cut by 2 bases, the J end by 4 bases, with 18 bases between. The germline CDR1 and CDR2 sequences are SGDLS and YYNGEE. The CDR3 spells CASSVAVVGRPETQYF. The DNA of the CDR3 is TGTGCCAGCAGCGTCGCAGTAGTGGGGAGGCCAGAGACCCAGTACTTC.

The chain combines TRBV5-5 with TRBJ2-7; 8 bases line up with TRBD2. Germline CDR1 SGHKS, CDR2 YYEKEE (reference sequence). The CDR3 is 14 amino acids. V shed 3 bases, J shed 6 bases, and the junction held 8 bases outside the gene matches. The CDR3 sequence is CASSWGGLVLEQYF. CDR3 DNA: TGTGCCAGCAGCTGGGGGGGACTAGTTCTCGAGCAGTACTTC. Together with reference TRBV5-5 and TRBJ2-7, the CDR3 gives the full variable domain: DAGVTQSPTHLIKTRGQQVTLRCSPISGHKSVSWYQQVLGQGPQFIFQYYEKEERGRGNFPDRFSARQFPNYSSELNVNALLLGDSALYLCASSWGGLVLEQYFGPGTRLTVT.

V is TRBV4-3 and J is TRBJ1-2; perhaps TRBD1 as D (6 bases). The CDR3 loop spans 14 amino acids. The ends were cut back, 0 bases at V and 7 bases at J, with 12 bases in the middle. Germline-derived CDR1 and CDR2 are LGHNA and YSLEER. The CDR3 region has the DNA TGCGCCAGCAGCCAAGAACAGGGTAATTGTGGCTACACCTTC. Translating gives CASSQEQGNCGYTF.

The chain couples TRBV5-3 to TRBJ1-1; the D is unclear. TRBV5-3 is known as an ORF, though its function is uncertain. The CDR3 runs 13 residues. V dropped 4 bases and J dropped 2 bases, with 9 bases sitting between them. The CDR3 sequence is CARSRGLNTEAFF. Written as DNA, the CDR3 is TGTGCCAGAAGCCGGGGTCTCAACACTGAAGCTTTCTTT.

J is TRBJ1-5 and V is TRBV10-2; possible D gene TRBD1, 6 bases. CDR1 WSHSY and CDR2 SAAADI come from the germline V gene. The CDR3 is made up of 16 amino acids. The V end was cut by 4 bases, the J end by 2 bases, with 15 bases between. The CDR3 sequence is CASSAITGIGNQPQHF. Here the CDR3 DNA reads TGCGCCAGCAGTGCTATTACAGGGATTGGCAATCAGCCCCAGCATTTT.

The chain combines TRBV27 with TRBJ2-7; 8 nucleotides agree with TRBD2. J was trimmed by 2 bases and V by 2 bases; bases with no gene match: 5. From germline, CDR1 is MNHEY and CDR2 SMNVEV (reference sequence). The CDR3 has 15 amino acids. The DNA of the CDR3 is TGTGCCAGCAGTTTAACTAGCGGAACCACCTACGAGCAGTACTTC. Amino acids: CASSLTSGTTYEQYF.

V gene TRBV6-5 combines with J gene TRBJ2-7; 9 bases fit TRBD1. The germline V gene has CDR1 MNHEY and CDR2 SVGAGI. Germline trimming cut 6 bases from V and 5 bases from J; bases unmatched to any gene: 5. The CDR3 is 13 amino acids. The CDR3 coding sequence is TGTGCCAGCAGGGGGACAGGGCGCGACGAGCAGTACTTC. Amino acid sequence: CASRGTGRDEQYF.

CDR3 amino acids: CASTQKAGDQPQHF. DNA for the CDR3: TGTGCCAGCACCCAGAAGGCGGGTGATCAGCCCCAGCATTTT. The rearrangement uses TRBV7-8 and TRBJ1-5; no firm D call. Trimming removed 7 bases from V and 5 bases from J, with 15 bases in between. The CDR3 loop spans 14 amino acids. Germline CDR1 and CDR2: SGHVS and FQNEAQ.

This chain links TRBV15 with TRBJ1-3; D not resolved. The CDR3 loop spans 16 amino acids. V lost 0 bases, J lost 0 bases, and 9 bases lay in between. Germline V lookup: CDR1 LNHNV, CDR2 YYDKDF (reference sequence). The CDR3 protein is CATSRDTRGSGNTIYF. The CDR3, as DNA: TGTGCCACCAGCAGAGATACCAGAGGCTCTGGAAACACCATATATTTT.

This chain joins TRBV6-6 and TRBJ2-2; 10 bases agree with TRBD2. Looked up from germline, CDR1 is MNHNY and CDR2 is SVGAGI (reference sequence). This CDR3 region has 15 residues. V shed 6 bases and J 5 bases; nucleotides not matched to a gene: 6. Here the CDR3 reads CASSLAGVRTGELFF. The DNA for the CDR3 is TGTGCCAGCAGCCTAGCGGGAGTAAGAACCGGGGAGCTGTTTTTT.

The chain links TRBV6-5 to TRBJ2-7; 9 nucleotides line up with TRBD2. The CDR3 is 16 amino acids. Germline V gene data show CDR1 as MNHEY and CDR2 as SVGAGI. J gave up 6 bases and V 0 bases, and 9 bases lay outside the gene matches. In DNA form, the CDR3 reads TGTGCCAGCAGTTACTCTGTCGCGGGAGGGCCGGGCGAGCAGTACTTC. It encodes CASSYSVAGGPGEQYF.

CDR3 loop: CASSLHSVLRDTRPGTEAFF. CDR3 coding DNA: TGTGCCAGCAGTTTACACTCGGTGCTCCGGGACACTCGACCGGGCACTGAAGCTTTCTTT. The genes are TRBV28 and TRBJ1-1, with D possibly matching TRBD1 (6 bases). CDR3 length: 20 amino acids. Germline-derived CDR1 and CDR2 are MDHEN and SYDVKM. Trimming shortened V by 2 bases and J by 4 bases, and 29 bases separated the two germline ends.

The rearrangement links TRBV19 to TRBJ1-5; 8 nucleotides agree with TRBD1. Germline assignment: CDR1 LNHDA and CDR2 SQIVND (reference sequence). V lost 10 bases and J lost 6; bases outside the gene matches: 8. The CDR3 totals 13 residues. CDR3 region: CATDRGRSQPQHF. The CDR3 DNA is TGTGCCACCGACAGGGGTAGGAGTCAGCCCCAGCATTTT.

The rearrangement joins TRBV19 to TRBJ1-5; 7 nucleotides align to TRBD1. V shed 6 bases, J shed 2 bases, and the junction held 4 bases outside the gene matches. Germline values: CDR1 LNHDA, CDR2 SQIVND (reference sequence). The CDR3 is made up of 14 amino acids. CDR3 in DNA: TGTGCCAGTAGAGGGGGCAAAGGCAATCAGCCCCAGCATTTT. Translated: CASRGGKGNQPQHF.

The CDR3 nucleotides are TGCGCCAGCAGCCACGGGACACAGAACACCGGGGAGCTGTTTTTT. Translating it yields CASSHGTQNTGELFF. V and J are TRBV4-3 and TRBJ2-2; possibly TRBD1 for D (6 bases). Germline loops: CDR1 LGHNA, CDR2 YSLEER. The CDR3 contains 15 residues. V gave up 3 bases and J gave up 1 base, with 9 bases separating them.

V and J are TRBV4-3 and TRBJ2-7, with unresolved D. V was clipped by 1 base and J by 0 bases, with 16 bases between them. In germline, CDR1 is LGHNA, CDR2 YSLEER. The CDR3 spans 17 residues. Here the CDR3 reads CASSQGRSVLHSYEQYF. CDR3 coding DNA: TGCGCCAGCAGCCAAGGAAGGAGTGTACTCCACTCCTACGAGCAGTACTTC.

This chain joins TRBV4-3 and TRBJ1-3, with no clear D. The germline CDR1 and CDR2 sequences are LGHNA and YSLEER. V lost 1 base to trimming and J lost 8 bases, with 9 bases between them. The CDR3 is 13 residues long. The DNA of the CDR3 is TGCGCCAGCAGCCAAGTCCCGGTTCACACCATATATTTT. It translates to CASSQVPVHTIYF.

A word on this clone: At one of its ends the junction is not consistent with the germline gene, which may arise from a read error. The chain recombines TRBV5-6 with TRBJ2-7; TRBD1 matches at 10 bases. Germline V gives CDR1 SGHDT, CDR2 YYEEEE. The CDR3 totals 15 residues. In DNA, the CDR3 is TGTGCCAGCAGCTACGACAGGGGGCTCTCCCACGAGCAGTACTTC. It codes for CASSYDRGLSHEQYF.

V usage is TRBV29-1 and J usage is TRBJ2-1; D is unclear. Trimming shortened V by 2 bases and J by 2 bases, and 10 bases separated the two germline ends. CDR1 is SQVTM, CDR2 ANQGSEA, per germline. The CDR3 runs to 14 residues. This CDR3 reads CSVELGRTYNEQFF. The CDR3 DNA sequence: TGCAGCGTTGAACTAGGTCGGACCTACAATGAGCAGTTCTTC.

This clone was recorded a few times. The junction does not match germline at one end; this may be a read error. The V and J genes are TRBV29-1 and TRBJ2-7; possibly TRBD2 for D (6 bases). This CDR3 has 11 amino acids. In germline, CDR1 is SQVTM, CDR2 ANQGSEA. The CDR3 loop is CSASTSRERYF. The CDR3 DNA sequence: TGCAGCGCGTCCACTAGCCGAGAGCGGTACTTC.

The rearrangement links TRBV29-1 to TRBJ1-5, with 8 bases lining up with TRBD1. With V trimmed by 3 bases and J by 5 bases, 3 bases remained unmatched. There are 13 residues in the CDR3. CDR1 is SQVTM and CDR2 is ANQGSEA in the germline V gene. The CDR3 region is CSVEAGGDQPQHF. The CDR3, as DNA: TGCAGCGTTGAGGCAGGGGGCGATCAGCCCCAGCATTTT.

This clone has only one observation. This chain uses TRBV7-2 with TRBJ2-7, with D uncertain. Germline values: CDR1 SGHTA, CDR2 FQGNSA. The CDR3 is made up of 14 amino acids. Trimming left V 3 bases short and J 2 bases short, with 11 bases between. The CDR3 reads CASSLLPSTYEQYF. CDR3 sequence (DNA): TGTGCCAGCAGCTTGCTACCCTCTACCTACGAGCAGTACTTC.

The rearrangement joins TRBV6-4 to TRBJ2-5, with D unresolved. CDR1 and CDR2 from the germline V gene are MRHNA and SNTAGT. The CDR3 consists of 13 residues. V lost 0 bases, J lost 2 bases, and 4 bases lay in between. CDR3 loop: CASSDSSQETQYF. In DNA form, the CDR3 reads TGTGCCAGCAGTGACTCCAGTCAAGAGACCCAGTACTTC.